This passage covers 11 T cell receptor beta chains from one sample sequenced in a study of T cell responses to AZD1222 COVID-19 vaccine. Assay used: immunoSEQ multiplex PCR; TCRdb lists only in-frame clones, some missing. The sample lists 150,000 to 170,000 clones, 88% occurring once. The sequencing here drew on peripheral blood, taken on day 0 of AZD1222 vaccination. The receptors derive from an adult in good health.

The CDR3 loop is CSVEGQGTYEQYF. In DNA form, the CDR3 reads TGCAGCGTTGAAGGACAGGGGACCTACGAGCAGTACTTC. The chain employs TRBV29-1 and TRBJ2-7, with TRBD1 identical over 8 bases. CDR3 length: 13 amino acids. Per germline, CDR1 SQVTM and CDR2 ANQGSEA. J gave up 2 bases and V 1 base, and 1 base lay outside the gene matches.

The chain links TRBV6-2 or TRBV6-3 to TRBJ1-2; tentatively, D is TRBD1 (5 bases). The length of the CDR3 is 12 residues. V lost 4 bases and J 4 bases, leaving 7 bases between the germline ends. Germline CDR1 and CDR2: MNHEY and SVGEGT. In DNA form, the CDR3 reads TGTGCCAGCAGTTGGGGACGCTATGGCTACACCTTC. As protein: CASSWGRYGYTF.

The chain recombines TRBV6-5 with TRBJ1-1; D is ambiguous. The CDR3 has 13 amino acids. Germline-derived CDR1 and CDR2 are MNHEY and SVGAGI. The V gene lost 4 bases and the J gene lost 7 bases, with 13 bases spanning the gap. In DNA form, the CDR3 reads TGTGCCAGCAGTTCCAACGAATGGGGTGAAGCTTTCTTT. This codes for CASSSNEWGEAFF.

The CDR3 protein is CASKTGGNEKLFF. CDR3 nucleotide sequence: TGTGCCAGCAAGACAGGGGGTAATGAAAAACTGTTTTTT. This chain connects TRBV6-5 to TRBJ1-4, with 9 nucleotides matching TRBD1. This CDR3 contains 13 residues. The junction had 1 base not matched to a gene; V was cut back by 7 bases and J by 4 bases. Germline V gives CDR1 MNHEY, CDR2 SVGAGI.

Turning to this clone: Other nucleotide sequences from this sample produce the same CDR3. The V gene is TRBV29-1, the J gene TRBJ2-2; D remains ambiguous. V shed 3 bases and J shed 1 base, with 0 bases lying between them. The CDR3 is 11 amino acids. Germline V gene lookup returns CDR1 SQVTM and CDR2 ANQGSEA. This CDR3 reads CSVENTGELFF. CDR3 nucleotide sequence: TGCAGCGTTGAGAACACCGGGGAGCTGTTTTTT.

This clone was detected a few times. V gene TRBV15 combines with J gene TRBJ1-5; perhaps TRBD1 as D (5 bases). Germline values: CDR1 LNHNV, CDR2 YYDKDF (reference sequence). This CDR3 is 13 amino acids long. Between the trimmed V and J ends, which lost 8 bases and 10 bases, there was a span of 18 bases. The CDR3 nucleotides are TGTGCCACCCGACCGGGGGGTTTCTTACCCCAGCATTTT. This encodes CATRPGGFLPQHF.

The chain has TRBV9 and TRBJ1-6, with D unresolved. Germline CDR1 is SGDLS and CDR2 is YYNGEE. The CDR3 has 14 residues. V lost 5 bases to trimming and J lost 7 bases, with 13 bases between them. CDR3 coding DNA: TGTGCCAGCAGTGGGCCCGGTATGAATTCACCCCTCCACTTT. Protein: CASSGPGMNSPLHF.

A single count supports this clone. V usage is TRBV10-3 and J usage is TRBJ1-2, with D uncertain. The CDR3 has 12 residues. The V end was cut by 0 bases, the J end by 8 bases, with 7 bases between. The germline V gene has CDR1 ENHRY and CDR2 SYGVKD. This CDR3 is CAISESQEGYTF. The CDR3 coding sequence is TGTGCCATCAGTGAGTCACAAGAGGGCTACACCTTC.

The gene calls are TRBV12-3 or TRBV12-4 and TRBJ2-1, with 9 bases identical to TRBD1. This CDR3 has 13 residues. J gave up 7 bases and V 8 bases, and 6 bases lay outside the gene matches. The CDR3 nucleotides are TGTGCCAGCGGGACACAGGGGGCGAATGAGCAGTTCTTC. This translates into CASGTQGANEQFF.

The chain employs TRBV12-3 or TRBV12-4 and TRBJ1-1, with D tentatively TRBD1 (5 bases). CDR3 length: 12 residues. V was cut by 3 bases and J by 6 bases, with 8 bases left in between. CDR3 loop: CASSFGASEAFF. CDR3 nucleotides: TGTGCCAGCAGTTTCGGGGCTTCTGAAGCTTTCTTT.

This sequence joins TRBV6-2 or TRBV6-3 and TRBJ1-1, with unresolved D. With 0 bases removed from V and 1 base from J, the gap between germline ends came to 3 bases. Germline CDR1 is MNHEY and CDR2 is SVGEGT. This CDR3 is 13 amino acids long. The CDR3 DNA follows: TGTGCCAGCAGTTACTCCTGGAACACTGAAGCTTTCTTT. Encoded protein: CASSYSWNTEAFF.